The clone carrying this TCR beta chain was counted many times. The target antigen is unknown. The entry originates in a study of neurological immune-mediated disorders. Study observations and caveats: Falling below healthy controls, multiple sclerosis showed the least TCR clonal expansion, while HTLV-1-associated myelopathy showed the most.

The CDR3 is 15 residues long. V lost 5 bases, J lost 2 bases, and 6 bases stayed unmatched. Per germline, CDR1 SGHVS and CDR2 FNYEAQ. TCRdb recomputed calls from the 5' RACE reads with MiXCR, one row per CDR3 protein. The repertoire holds roughly 27,000 distinct CDR3 sequences, roughly 21% seen once, with under 20% in the top ten. This rearrangement joins TRBV7-6 to TRBJ1-3; TRBD1 matches 7 bases. The source is a woman aged 55-70 years in good health. The source material was PBMCs. CDR3 DNA: TGTGCCAGCAGCGTAAACAGGGGTACTGGAAACACCATATATTTT. This sequence encodes CASSVNRGTGNTIYF.